This T cell receptor beta chain was recovered during a study of spatial heterogeneity in lung cancer. Germline V lookup: CDR1 DFQATT, CDR2 SNEGSKA (reference sequence). V was pared by 7 bases and J by 6 bases, with 19 bases between. The length of the CDR3 is 13 residues. To note about this clonotype: The antigen is undetermined.

Time point given: sample taken at primary tumor resection. Unsorted whole RNA samples from tumor, nontumor lung or frozen PBMC were sequenced. In TCRdb, the 5' RACE reads were re-called with MiXCR into one record per CDR3 protein. The sample has tens of thousands of distinct CDR3 sequences, roughly 5.2% seen once. Regarding the study as a whole: Whereas they appeared in blood less at follow-up, ubiquitous expanded tumor TCRs appeared there more at resection.

The receptor comes from a male donor with early-stage non-small cell lung cancer. The sample was PBMCs, taken at surgery. This rearrangement joins TRBV20-1 to TRBJ2-7, with TRBD2 as a possible D gene (5 bases). CDR3 sequence: CSGESSGRLEQYF. The CDR3, as DNA: TGCAGTGGGGAGTCCAGCGGCCGCCTCGAGCAGTACTTC.